This TCR beta chain derives from a study of blood T cell repertoires in COVID-19. Clones were read by immunoSEQ multiplex PCR, and TCRdb kept only the in-frame ones, dropping some. The sample lists approximately 490,000 clones; around 87% were seen once. There are 14 residues in the CDR3. Germline CDR1 reads SNHLY; CDR2 reads FYNNEI. The V gene end was trimmed by 7 bases and the J gene end by 3 bases; junction bases not matched to a gene: 6. Sequencing used PBMCs or T cells enriched from blood (not recorded which). This chain connects TRBV2 to TRBJ1-1; 9 bases fit TRBD1. The TCR comes from a woman aged 18-29 years who had recovered from COVID-19. The CDR3 region has the DNA TGTGCCAGCATGTTGACAGGGGGGGACACTGAAGCTTTCTTT. Translation gives CASMLTGGDTEAFF.